This T cell receptor (beta chain) was documented in a study of blood T cell repertoires in COVID-19 (dated by TCRdb to 2018 to 2021). Concerning the study at large: Samples from collaborators originated in the United States, Italy and Spain and spanned both the acute and convalescent phases of COVID-19. The repertoires were released in a freely available public database intended as a resource for research on the immune response to SARS-CoV-2. Samples came from the ongoing ImmuneRACE study (first 160 participants) plus 1,254 subjects from 6 global collaborators. Sample metadata almost always included a de-identified subject ID, COVID-19 status, age in years and sex. HLA class I and class II types, where available, came from metadata supplied by the sample provider rather than from assay-based typing. Subjects who had been exposed to COVID-19, were actively infected with it, or had recovered from it provided the deeply sampled blood TCRbeta repertoires that made up the dataset. The prospective study material was composed of cDNA or gDNA derived from T cells, B-cell-depleted T cells, or PBMCs. The paper's findings and limits, for the study overall: Clinical and demographic metadata were provided uncurated, with the amount varying by source and participant.

The CDR3, cysteine through phenylalanine, is 16 amino acids long. The CDR3 DNA has 48 bases and is translated from base 1. From V the trimming removes 1 base and from J it removes 1 base, while the gene matches leave 2 bases of the junction unaccounted for. CDR1 and CDR2 are read off the germline V gene (reference sequence) as LGHDT and YNNKEL. Another Seattle source contributed samples from volunteer blood donors who had recovered from COVID-19. Collaborating institutions collected whole blood in K2EDTA tubes following their own protocols. For TCRbeta analysis, collaborator samples were shipped as frozen whole blood, as isolated PBMCs, or as DNA extracted from either sample type. About this clone itself: The antigen it binds to is not known. No much larger clonotype is one base removed from it; base qualities were not supplied.

TCRbeta CDR3 regions were amplified from genomic DNA by means of the immunoSEQ Assay, a bias-controlled multiplex PCR. The original methods were these. The number of nucleated cells in each sample was estimated by amplification of reference gene primers within the assay. To quantify the absolute abundance of each unique TCRbeta CDR3 rearrangement, sequence reads were collapsed and filtered. For each sample, productive Simpson clonality was calculated as the square root of Simpson's diversity index across productive rearrangements. TCRdb's version of the immuneACCESS table is confined to in-frame rearrangements and falls short of the full clone set. An unresolved V gene accounts for under half of the shortfall where checked; the remainder is of unknown origin. V, J and clone size were drawn from that table, and D and trimming were deduced from the DNA. Across this sample there are around 290,000 clones, with more than 70% seen only once. The top ten clones comprise approximately 7.8% of the sample.

This sequence uses TRBV3-1 (or the pseudogene TRBV3-2) and TRBJ2-2, and TRBD1 aligns with 8 junction nucleotides. Input material: peripheral blood. The receptor comes from a woman aged 45 to 65 who had recovered from COVID-19. Here is the DNA: TGTGCCAGCAGCCAAGTGGGGACAGGGAACACCGGGGAGCTGTTTTTT. This encodes CASSQVGTGNTGELFF.